One TCR beta chain is described in this entry. Its antigen remains undetermined. The input lacks base qualities; no much larger clone sits a single base away. Library creation used 5' RACE. Sequencer: Illumina HiSeq 2500. A second PCR of about 7 to 12 cycles was performed with a sample-barcoded 5' primer and a J-beta primer mix. A unique molecular identifier was introduced onto each TCR beta cDNA molecule by a template-switch 5' adaptor carrying 12 random nucleotides. Each sample yielded at least 2.5 million CDR3-containing paired-end reads. The Mint cDNA synthesis kit, primed by a TRBC-specific oligonucleotide, was used to synthesize first-strand cDNA from all RNA. All cDNA was treated with uracil-DNA glycosylase and then went through a first 18-cycle PCR with the universal primers M1SS and BC2_uni_R. The published analysis was carried out like this. Normalization of each sample was performed by random selection of 1 million high-quality reads, each carrying a distinct molecular identifier. Instead of being binned into consensus sequences, reads with shared molecular identifiers were discarded. MiTCR, run with a Q25 quality threshold and the strictest error-elimination algorithm, handled CDR3 identification, clonotype clustering and error correction. Lower-bound total TCR beta diversity was estimated with a nonparametric unseen species model using Euler transformation. TCRdb applied fastp at Q25 and MiXCR to the public reads, then kept only in-frame beta chains. CDR3 protein duplicates are merged, each entry listing the most common genes and DNA. TCRdb, rather than the study authors, made the V and J calls. This sample holds about 1.5 million distinct CDR3 sequences; approximately 39% were observed only once. Approximately 4% of the sample goes to the ten largest clones.

The 39 donors, aged roughly 6 to 100 years, were systemically healthy Caucasian individuals from Russia. About 10 milliliters of peripheral blood were drawn from each donor into EDTA-treated Vacutainer tubes. Ficoll-Paque density-gradient centrifugation was used to isolate PBMCs, with at least 6.5 million per sample. Trizol reagent was used to extract total RNA from PBMCs, with at least 6 micrograms per sample. For every donor, an aliquot of PBMCs went through flow cytometry to measure the percentages of naive CD45RAhigh/CD27high T cells. The sample is drawn from a study of blood T cells in healthy people across ages (dated by TCRdb to between 2015 and 2017). About the full investigation: In model experiments, template switching captured roughly one uniquely barcoded TCR beta cDNA molecule for every two T cells. Using deep sequencing normalized with unique cDNA molecular identifiers, the study measured how TCR beta repertoire diversity changes with age. The donors were divided into four age groups: young (average around 15 years), middle-aged (roughly 42), aged (about 56) and long-lived (82). To avoid experimental bias, donors of different ages were distributed randomly across sequencing lanes. Using the same blood draw, the study looked at two additional independent replicas of 1 million unique cDNA reads for two donors, one aged 18 to 29 and the other aged 80 or older. What the study reported, not specific to this receptor: Because profiling used bulk unsorted PBMCs, naive and antigen-experienced compartments could not be compared conclusively. Estimates of total diversity from one million sequenced T cells were regarded as lower bounds and underestimates. Donor CMV infection status was unknown, potentially confounding age-related changes in expanded clonotypes. Compared with the aged group, the long-lived group had more naive CD4+ T cells, fewer expanded clones and increased TCR diversity, suggesting age selection. Observed TCR beta diversity per million T cells fell roughly linearly with age, and a significant reduction was already apparent by age roughly 40. There was a strong correlation between observed TCR beta diversity and the percentage of naive T cells measured by flow cytometry.

For CDR1 and CDR2, the germline V gene lists ENHRY and SYGVKD. The CDR3 sequence holds 14 residues, the cysteine and phenylalanine included. Only CDR3 DNA remains: 42 bases, in frame from the first base. The junction shows trimming of 6 bases on V and 0 bases on J, and the gene matches do not reach 3 bases of it. The sequence was obtained from a woman younger than 30 in good health. What was sequenced was blood. Here the chain combines TRBV10-3 and TRBJ2-7, and TRBD1 aligns with 9 junction nucleotides. The CDR3 region reads CAISMTGGSYEQYF. The DNA is TGTGCCATCAGCATGACAGGGGGCTCCTACGAGCAGTACTTC.